This T cell receptor beta chain was sequenced during a study of blood T cell repertoires in COVID-19. Looking at the study overall: Some COVID-19 samples were acute and others convalescent; all came from the United States, Italy and Spain. Sample material is recorded as cDNA or gDNA derived from T cells, B-cell-depleted T cells, or PBMCs.

Original analysis: The authors estimated nucleated cell counts from reference gene primer amplification. Profiled with immunoSEQ multiplex PCR; TCRdb holds only in-frame clones, not every one. Clonal size and the V and J genes are those of that table, whereas D and trimming came from the DNA. Of about 89,000 clones in the sample, 80% were seen once. CDR3 length equals 16 residues. With V trimmed by 2 bases and J by 0 bases, 5 bases remained unmatched. Germline V lookup: CDR1 GTSNPN, CDR2 SVGIG (reference sequence). This clone was found once. V gene TRBV30 combines with J gene TRBJ2-2; 8 positions agree with TRBD2. This TCR was sampled from a woman of 80 years or more with acute or convalescent COVID-19. The sample comprised peripheral blood. CDR3 amino acids: CAWSRFSGANTGELFF. The CDR3 DNA reads as TGTGCCTGGAGTAGGTTTAGCGGGGCGAACACCGGGGAGCTGTTTTTT. The complete variable domain, with remaining parts taken from reference TRBV30 and TRBJ2-2, reads SQTIHQWPATLVQPVGSPLSLECTVEGTSNPNLYWYRQAAGRGLQLLFYSVGIGQISSEVPQNLSASRPQDRQFILSSKKLLLSDSGFYLCAWSRFSGANTGELFFGEGSRLTVL.